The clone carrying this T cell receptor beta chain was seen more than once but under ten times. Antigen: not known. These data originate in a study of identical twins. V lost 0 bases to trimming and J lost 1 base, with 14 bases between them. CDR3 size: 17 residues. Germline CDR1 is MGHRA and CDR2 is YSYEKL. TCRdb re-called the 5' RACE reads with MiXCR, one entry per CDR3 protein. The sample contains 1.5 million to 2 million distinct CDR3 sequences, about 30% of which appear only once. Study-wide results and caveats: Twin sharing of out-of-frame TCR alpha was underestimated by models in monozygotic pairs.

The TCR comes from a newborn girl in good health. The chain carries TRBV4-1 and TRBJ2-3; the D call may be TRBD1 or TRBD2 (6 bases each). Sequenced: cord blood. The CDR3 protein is CASSQDRWRGGTDTQYF. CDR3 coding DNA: TGCGCCAGCAGCCAAGATCGGTGGAGGGGGGGCACAGATACGCAGTATTTT.